This T cell receptor beta chain was identified during a study of radiotherapy plus CTLA-4 blockade in lung cancer. The overall study: Objective responses were seen in 18% of patients, disease control in 31%.

V lost 5 bases to trimming and J lost 5 bases, with 12 bases between them. Germline V gene data show CDR1 as SGHAT and CDR2 as FQNNGV. CDR3 size: 13 residues. The assay was immunoSEQ multiplex PCR, and TCRdb's table has in-frame clones only and misses some. The profile shows 40,000 to 50,000 clones, 73% of them singletons. The chain recombines TRBV11-2 with TRBJ1-1; no reliable D call. The sequencing used peripheral blood, collected from a patient treated with radiotherapy plus ipilimumab. The clonotype comes from a human donor with non-small cell lung cancer who had a complete response to radiotherapy plus ipilimumab. The CDR3 DNA follows: TGTGCCAGCAGCGGGCAGGCGGGTACTGAAGCTTTCTTT. Translated: CASSGQAGTEAFF.